This TCR beta chain emerged from a study of persistence of HIV-infected CD4 T cells. Across the whole study: A median of roughly 8 years of suppressive ART preceded sampling.

This CDR3 is built from 14 residues. With 5 bases removed from V and 6 bases from J, the gap between germline ends came to 17 bases. Per the germline V gene, CDR1 is LNHDA and CDR2 is SQIVND (reference sequence). To note about this clone: Its antigen is not known.

The stimulus was an HIV-1 Gag 15-mer peptide pool, about 1 ug/peptide/mL. Sorting of responding CD4+ T cells relied on upregulated CD40 ligand together with CD69. For 18 hours, CD8-depleted PBMCs received anti-CD28/CD49d costimulation, a CD40-blocking antibody and enfuvirtide. This was the immunoSEQ version 4 assay in survey mode. Generated by immunoSEQ multiplex PCR, the TCRdb table keeps only in-frame clones and is missing some. The sample shows over 10,000 clones, about three fifths of them seen only once. Study findings and constraints: Proviral oligoclonality tracked with TCR oligoclonality within the same sorted cells.

The rearrangement uses TRBV19 and TRBJ2-7; perhaps TRBD2 as D (6 bases). This clonotype was sampled from an adult man with HIV who was CMV-seropositive. The starting material was CD4+ T cells sorted from PBMCs after roughly 18-hour stimulation, obtained from a patient who received antiretroviral therapy. The CDR3 DNA is TGTGCCAGTAGTGCTACATTTCTGCGGGGCGAGCAGTACTTC. Encoded protein: CASSATFLRGEQYF.